This T cell receptor (beta chain) originates from a study of spatial heterogeneity in lung cancer. Study information: Beta-chain sequences were consistently detected more often than alpha-chain sequences. Study results and limitations: Tumor mutation counts were tracked by expanded intratumoral alpha and beta TCR counts.

TCRdb called the 5' RACE reads again in MiXCR, with one record for every CDR3 protein. The sample consists of more than 20,000 distinct CDR3 sequences, 2.5% to 3% of them appearing once. Time point indicated: sample taken at primary tumor resection. The donors were 72 patients with non-small cell lung cancer that was early-stage and untreated. The germline gives CDR1 SGDLS, CDR2 YYNGEE. Trimming removed 0 bases from V and 5 bases from J, with 14 bases in between. This CDR3 is 15 amino acids long. This clonotype was counted many times. Its cognate antigen is unknown. This chain uses TRBV9 with TRBJ2-5, with D possibly being TRBD2 (6 bases). This clonotype originated in a male donor with early-stage non-small cell lung cancer. Source: lung tumor tissue, taken at surgery. The CDR3 protein is CASSVEGSGGETQYF. DNA for the CDR3: TGTGCCAGCAGCGTAGAAGGTAGCGGTGGGGAGACCCAGTACTTC. The full variable domain, rest sourced from reference TRBV9 and TRBJ2-5, is DSGVTQTPKHLITATGQRVTLRCSPRSGDLSVYWYQQSLDQGLQFLIQYYNGEERAKGNILERFSAQQFPDLHSELNLSSLELGDSALYFCASSVEGSGGETQYFGPGTRLLVL.